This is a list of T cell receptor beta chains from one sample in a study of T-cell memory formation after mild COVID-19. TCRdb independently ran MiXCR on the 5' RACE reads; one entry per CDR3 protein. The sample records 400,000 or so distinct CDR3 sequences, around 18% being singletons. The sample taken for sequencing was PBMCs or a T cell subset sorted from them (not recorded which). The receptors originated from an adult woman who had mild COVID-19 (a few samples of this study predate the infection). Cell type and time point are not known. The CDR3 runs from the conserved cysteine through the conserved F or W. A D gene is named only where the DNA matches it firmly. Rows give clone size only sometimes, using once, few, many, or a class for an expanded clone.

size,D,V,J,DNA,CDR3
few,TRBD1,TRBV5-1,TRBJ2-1,TGCGCCAGCAGCCCCGGGACAGGGGGCGGTCTATCGAATGAGCAGTTCTTC,CASSPGTGGGLSNEQFF
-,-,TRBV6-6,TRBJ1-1,TGTGCCAGCAGTTACTCGGCAGGCCCCTCAGAAGCTTTCTTT,CASSYSAGPSEAFF
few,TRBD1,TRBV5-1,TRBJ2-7,TGCGCCAGCAGACGGGACAGCGAGGGCTCCTACGAGCAGTACTTC,CASRRDSEGSYEQYF
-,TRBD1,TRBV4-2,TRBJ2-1,TGTGCCAGCAACCCGACCGGGACAGGTTACAATGAGCAGTTCTTC,CASNPTGTGYNEQFF
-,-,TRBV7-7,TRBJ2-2,TGTGCTAGCAGACCCACCCTGAACACCGGGGAGCTGTTTTTT,CASRPTLNTGELFF
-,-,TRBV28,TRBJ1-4,TGTGCCAGCAGTCGAGTGTCCTATGAAAAACTGTTTTTT,CASSRVSYEKLFF
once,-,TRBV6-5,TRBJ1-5,TGTGCCAGCAGCGCCCAGGGTCTGGGCAATCAGCCCCAGCATTTT,CASSAQGLGNQPQHF
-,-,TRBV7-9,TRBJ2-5,TGTGCCAGCAGCGGGGAGCCGGGTCGTCAAGAGACCCAGTACTTC,CASSGEPGRQETQYF
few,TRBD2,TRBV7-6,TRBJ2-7,TGTGCCAGCAGAGAGCGGGGAGGCGAGCAGTACTTC,CASRERGGEQYF
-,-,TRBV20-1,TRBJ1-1,TGCAGTGCTAGATCAGGCTCGGAAAACACTGAAGCTTTCTTT,CSARSGSENTEAFF
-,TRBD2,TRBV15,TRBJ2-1,TGTGCCACCAGCAGAGAGGGACTAGCGAGCAATGAGCAGTTCTTC,CATSREGLASNEQFF
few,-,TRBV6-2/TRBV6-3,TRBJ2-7,TGTGCCAGCAGTACCGGGACTGGGGTGGTGCAGTACTTC,CASSTGTGVVQYF
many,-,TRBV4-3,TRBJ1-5,TGCGCCAGCAGCCAAGAGCAGGGGAACAATCAGCCCCAGCATTTT,CASSQEQGNNQPQHF
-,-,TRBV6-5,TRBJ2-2,TGTGCCAGCAGTTCCGCCCCCGGAGGGTCGAGCACCGGGGAGCTGTTTTTT,CASSSAPGGSSTGELFF
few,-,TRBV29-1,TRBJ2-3,TGCAGCGCTCCAACGACGGGAGATACGCAGTATTTT,CSAPTTGDTQYF
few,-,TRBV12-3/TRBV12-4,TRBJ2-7,TGTGCCAGCAGTTTCAATACGGAAGCCTACGAGCAGTACTTC,CASSFNTEAYEQYF
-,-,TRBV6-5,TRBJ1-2,TGTGCCAGCAGTTACATCACAGAGGGCCGAGCTAACTATGGCTACACCTTC,CASSYITEGRANYGYTF
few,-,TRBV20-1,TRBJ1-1,TGCAGTGCTAACAACGTCGGGCGGAACACTGAAGCTTTCTTT,CSANNVGRNTEAFF
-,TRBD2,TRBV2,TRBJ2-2,TGTGCCAGCATAGGGAGCGGGGGACCCACCGGGGAGCTGTTTTTT,CASIGSGGPTGELFF
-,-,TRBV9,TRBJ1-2,TGTGCCAGCACCGGCGTAGGTCGGGGGTATGGTGGCTACACCTTC,CASTGVGRGYGGYTF
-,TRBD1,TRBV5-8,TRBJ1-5,TGTGCCGCAAACGACCCGGGACAGTACAATCAGCCCCAGCATTTT,CAANDPGQYNQPQHF
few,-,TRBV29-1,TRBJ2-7,TGCAGCGTTGTAGGGACTCCGAGCTCCTACGAGCAGTACTTC,CSVVGTPSSYEQYF
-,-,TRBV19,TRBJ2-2,TGTGCCAGTAGAACTCCACAGGGACACACCGGGGAGCTGTTTTTT,CASRTPQGHTGELFF
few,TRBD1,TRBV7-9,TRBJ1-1,TGTGCCAGCAGCTACGACAGGGCTCGGACTGAAGCTTTCTTT,CASSYDRARTEAFF
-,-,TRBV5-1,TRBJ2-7,TGCGCCAGCAGCTTGGCCGCACAGGGCTACGAGCAGTACTTC,CASSLAAQGYEQYF
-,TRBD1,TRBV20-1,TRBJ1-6,TGCAGTGCTAGAAAGGGGGCGAGTAATTCACCCCTCCACTTT,CSARKGASNSPLHF
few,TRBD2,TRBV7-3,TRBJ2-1,TGTGCCAGCAGCTCCGACCCAAGAGCGCTAGCGGGAGGTTACAATGAGCAGTTCTTC,CASSSDPRALAGGYNEQFF
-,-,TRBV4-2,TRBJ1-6,TGTGCCAGCAGCCAAGGACAGGATAATTCACCCCTCCACTTT,CASSQGQDNSPLHF
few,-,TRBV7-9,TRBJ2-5,TGTGCCAGCAGCTTATCGGACAGACCGGAGACCCAGTACTTC,CASSLSDRPETQYF
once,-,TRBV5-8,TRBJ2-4,TGTGCCAGCAGCTTGGCGCCCCTTATGTTGGCCAAAAACATTCAGTACTTC,CASSLAPLMLAKNIQYF